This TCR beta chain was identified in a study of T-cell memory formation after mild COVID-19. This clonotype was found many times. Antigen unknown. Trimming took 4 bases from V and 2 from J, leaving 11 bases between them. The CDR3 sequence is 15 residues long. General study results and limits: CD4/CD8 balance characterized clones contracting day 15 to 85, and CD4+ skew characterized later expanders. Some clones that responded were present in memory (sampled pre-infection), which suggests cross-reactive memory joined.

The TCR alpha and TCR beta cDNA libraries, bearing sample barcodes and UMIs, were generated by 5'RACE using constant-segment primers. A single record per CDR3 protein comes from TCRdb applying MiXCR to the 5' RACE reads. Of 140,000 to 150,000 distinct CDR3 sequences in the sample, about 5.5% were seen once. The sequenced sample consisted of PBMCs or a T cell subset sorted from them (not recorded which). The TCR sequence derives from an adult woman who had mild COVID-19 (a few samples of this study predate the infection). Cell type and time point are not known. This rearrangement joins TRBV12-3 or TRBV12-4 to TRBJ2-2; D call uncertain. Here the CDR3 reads CASSSKILNTGELFF. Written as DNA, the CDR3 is TGTGCCAGCAGTTCCAAGATACTCAACACCGGGGAGCTGTTTTTT.